This T cell receptor beta chain came from a study of CD8 T cells in Susac syndrome. Peripheral blood CD8+ and CD4+ T cells were profiled by TCR beta sequencing. The multiple sclerosis controls were treatment-naive patients affected by stable or active relapsing-remitting disease. Negative isolation was used for CD8+ and CD4+ T cells and FACS enrichment for TEMRA cells. This CDR3 has 16 residues. Germline V gene lookup returns CDR1 SGHNT and CDR2 YYREEE (reference sequence). After removal of 2 bases from V and 0 bases from J, the junction contained 4 bases not matched to a gene. An input of roughly 0.45 to 1 ug of RNA was subjected to reverse transcription using random hexamers. An immunoSEQ multiplex PCR generated amplified TCR beta CDR3 products spanning 54 Vbeta and 13 Jbeta. TCRdb re-analysed the immunoSEQ multiplex PCR reads in MiXCR, keeping a single row per CDR3 protein. The sample lists under 250,000 distinct CDR3 sequences, 90% to 95% occurring once.

Sequenced material: CD4+ T cells from PBMCs. The sequence came from a human donor with multiple sclerosis. The gene calls are TRBV5-4 and TRBJ2-1; 8 bases fit TRBD2. The CDR3 bases are TGTGCCAGCAGCTTAACTAGCGGAAGCTCCTACAATGAGCAGTTCTTC. Protein: CASSLTSGSSYNEQFF.